These T cell receptor beta chains were read from a single sample in a study of neurological immune-mediated disorders. MiXCR, run by TCRdb on the 5' RACE reads, gives a single entry per CDR3 protein. The sample carries about 26,000 distinct CDR3 sequences, 3.3% recorded once. Sequenced material: PBMCs. These receptors were collected from a woman between 25 and 40 years old with multiple sclerosis. Both conserved end residues are part of each CDR3. A D gene is named only where the DNA matches it firmly. Not all rows give a size; the values are once, few, many and, for expanded clones, a class.

TRBJ1-1 | TRBD1 | few | TRBV10-3 | TGTGCCATCAGTGCCCACGAAGGACAGGGGGACACTGAAGCTTTCTTT | CAISAHEGQGDTEAFF
TRBJ2-3 | . | many | TRBV21-1 | TGTGCCAGCAGCAAAGCGCAGAGGGATGGCACAGATACGCAGTATTTT | CASSKAQRDGTDTQYF
TRBJ2-6 | TRBD2 | medium-sized | TRBV12-3/TRBV12-4 | TGTGCCAGCACCCACGGGGCTAGCGGGACCTCTGGGGCCAACGTCCTGACTTTC | CASTHGASGTSGANVLTF
TRBJ1-4 | . | many | TRBV5-1 | TGCGCCAGCAGTCGGGGGGGAGTTAATGAAAAACTGTTTTTT | CASSRGGVNEKLFF
TRBJ1-6 | TRBD1 | many | TRBV5-1 | TGCGCCAGCAGCGAGGGACAGCCTGCTTCACCCCTCCACTTT | CASSEGQPASPLHF
TRBJ2-4 | TRBD1 | few | TRBV11-2 | TGTGCCAGCAGCTTGGACAGGGAAATTCAGTACTTC | CASSLDREIQYF
TRBJ2-7 | . | many | TRBV3-1 | TGTGCCAGCAGCCTTTTAGGCGGGGATCAAGAGCAGTACTTC | CASSLLGGDQEQYF
TRBJ2-7 | . | few | TRBV20-1 | TGCAGTGCTAGAGTGGAAAGGGACAAAGAGCAGTACTTC | CSARVERDKEQYF
TRBJ2-6 | . | many | TRBV12-3/TRBV12-4 | TGTGCCAGCAGTTTGGTCCTCCCAACGGGGGCCAACGTCCTGACTTTC | CASSLVLPTGANVLTF
TRBJ2-7 | . | many | TRBV4-3 | TGCGCCAGCAGCCAAGATCGACAGCACTACGAGCAGTACTTC | CASSQDRQHYEQYF
TRBJ2-1 | . | many | TRBV7-9 | TGTGCCAGCACTCGCGGGTGGGGGGCCCGGCACTCCTACAATGAGCAGTTCTTC | CASTRGWGARHSYNEQFF
TRBJ1-5 | . | many | TRBV12-3/TRBV12-4 | TGTGCCAGCAGTTTAGCGCTAATCTCCAGGCCCCAGCATTTT | CASSLALISRPQHF
TRBJ1-3 | . | many | TRBV12-3/TRBV12-4 | TGTGCCAGCACTCCGGCCAGGGCGGGAAACACCATATATTTT | CASTPARAGNTIYF
TRBJ1-2 | . | many | TRBV7-2 | TGTGCCAGCAGCTTAGTGGGGGGCTATACTAACTATGGCTACACCTTC | CASSLVGGYTNYGYTF
TRBJ1-1 | . | many | TRBV7-9 | TGTGCCAGCAGCTTAGAATCTCAGGGTAATGCTTTCTTT | CASSLESQGNAFF
TRBJ2-7 | . | many | TRBV15 | TGTGCCACCAGCAGAGAGGCGGGAACCTACGAGCAGTACTTC | CATSREAGTYEQYF
TRBJ2-1 | . | many | TRBV4-1 | TGCGCCAGCAGCCACGGGCCAAGTTCTAACAATGAGCAGTTCTTC | CASSHGPSSNNEQFF
TRBJ2-7 | . | many | TRBV7-2 | TGTGCCAGCAGACCCGACAGGCAGACCTACGAGCAGTACTTC | CASRPDRQTYEQYF
TRBJ2-4 | . | many | TRBV7-2 | TGTGCCAGCAGTCTTGCGAGGACTACGCGGAACATTCAGTACTTC | CASSLARTTRNIQYF
TRBJ1-4 | TRBD1 | medium-sized | TRBV20-1 | TGCAGTGCTATGGGGACAGTTAATGAAAAACTGTTTTTT | CSAMGTVNEKLFF
TRBJ1-6 | . | . | TRBV18 | TGTGCCAGCTCAGCTTCAGAAGATTCACCCCTCAACTTT | CASSASEDSPLNF
TRBJ1-1 | TRBD1 | many | TRBV5-1 | TGCGCCAGCAGCCACGGACAGGGGAACACTGAAGCTTTCTTT | CASSHGQGNTEAFF
TRBJ2-7 | . | many | TRBV7-2 | TGTGCCAGCAGCTTCCAGGGTAGCTCCTACGAGCAGTACTTC | CASSFQGSSYEQYF
TRBJ2-6 | . | many | TRBV5-1 | TGCGCCAGCAGACCTTTACCTGGGGCCAACGTCCTGACTTTC | CASRPLPGANVLTF
TRBJ2-2 | TRBD2 | many | TRBV12-3/TRBV12-4 | TGTGCCAGCACTCCGGGACTAGCGGGAATGACCGGGGAGCTGTTTTTT | CASTPGLAGMTGELFF
TRBJ1-5 | . | few | TRBV12-3/TRBV12-4 | TGTGCCAGCAGAGGCGGGGACGGCAATCAGCCCCAGAATTTT | CASRGGDGNQPQNF
TRBJ1-6 | . | many | TRBV6-5 | TGTGCCAGCAACCCAAGGAGGGGGGATTCACCCCTCCACTTT | CASNPRRGDSPLHF
TRBJ2-5 | TRBD1 | many | TRBV6-5 | TGTGCCAGTGGACAGGGGTACCAAGAGACCCAGTACTTC | CASGQGYQETQYF
TRBJ1-6 | . | many | TRBV20-1 | TGCAGTGCCACTCTGGGTCGGATTAAACCTTCACCCCTCCACTTT | CSATLGRIKPSPLHF
TRBJ2-1 | TRBD2 | many | TRBV28 | TGTGCCAGCAGGACGACTAGCGGGAGGGCTTATGAGCAGTTCTTC | CASRTTSGRAYEQFF
TRBJ1-6 | . | many | TRBV20-1 | TGCAGTGCTAGATCAGGGGTTAATTCACCCCTCCACTTT | CSARSGVNSPLHF
TRBJ1-2 | TRBD1 | many | TRBV20-1 | TGCAGTGCTACGGGACAGGGGGTTTTCTATGGCTACACCTTC | CSATGQGVFYGYTF
TRBJ2-4 | . | medium-sized | TRBV15 | TGTGCCACCAGCAGAGATGCAGGGGTAGCCAAAAACATTCAGTACTTC | CATSRDAGVAKNIQYF
TRBJ1-5 | TRBD1 | many | TRBV4-3 | TGCGCCAGCAGCCGGGATCAGGGGGAGAATCAGCCCCAGAATTTT | CASSRDQGENQPQNF
TRBJ2-3 | . | many | TRBV6-6 | TGTGCCAGCAGTTACCCGACCCTAGCCCCAGATACGCAGTATTTT | CASSYPTLAPDTQYF
TRBJ2-5 | . | many | TRBV7-2 | TGTGCCAGCAGCTTAGAAGGGCGGACCCAGTACTTC | CASSLEGRTQYF
TRBJ2-3 | . | medium-sized | TRBV18 | TGTGCCAGCTCTCAGTACAATATCGGGGATGGAGATACGCAGTATTTT | CASSQYNIGDGDTQYF
TRBJ1-2 | TRBD1 | many | TRBV7-2 | TGTGCCAGCAGCACCCCGACAGGGTTCGATGGCTACACCTTC | CASSTPTGFDGYTF
TRBJ1-6 | . | many | TRBV21-1 | TGTGCCAGCAGCAAAGGGCATGGAGAGTTATTTCCCCTCAACTTT | CASSKGHGELFPLNF
TRBJ2-1 | TRBD2 | many | TRBV5-1 | TGCGCCAGCAGCTTGTACGGGGGGAGAGGGTACAATGAGCAGTTCTTC | CASSLYGGRGYNEQFF
TRBJ2-7 | . | many | TRBV7-2 | TGTGCCAGCAGTCCCCGACTAGTTCGCGAGCAGTACTTC | CASSPRLVREQYF
TRBJ1-5 | TRBD1 | many | TRBV12-3/TRBV12-4 | TGTGCCAACAGTCGTACAGGGGTTAGTGAGCCCCAGCATTTT | CANSRTGVSEPQHF
TRBJ2-5 | TRBD2 | many | TRBV5-1 | TGCGCCAGCAGCCTCCCCGGGGGGGAAGAGACCCAGTACTTC | CASSLPGGEETQYF
TRBJ1-2 | . | many | TRBV5-1 | TGCGCCAGCAGCTTGGGGGACAACTATCAAGGCTACACCTTC | CASSLGDNYQGYTF
TRBJ1-1 | . | many | TRBV27 | TGTGCCAGCAGTCAATACCGATCTAGAACTGAAGCTTTCTTT | CASSQYRSRTEAFF
TRBJ1-5 | . | many | TRBV7-2 | TGTGCCAGCGGGGGCGGGCGAAATCAGCCCCAGAATTTT | CASGGGRNQPQNF
TRBJ2-4 | . | many | TRBV5-5 | TGTGCCAGCAGCTTGGCGCTATGGGGGGCCAAAAACATTCAGTACTTC | CASSLALWGAKNIQYF
TRBJ2-4 | TRBD2 | many | TRBV29-1 | TGCAGCGTTGAAGCTAGCGGGACTCGAGCCATAAACATTCAGTACTTC | CSVEASGTRAINIQYF
TRBJ1-3 | . | many | TRBV4-3 | TGCGCCAGCAGCCAAGATCTCCCGACAGGATCTGGAAACACCATATATTTT | CASSQDLPTGSGNTIYF
TRBJ1-6 | TRBD1 | many | TRBV12-3/TRBV12-4 | TGTGCCAGCAGTAGGGACAGTCGAAATTCACCCCTCCACTTT | CASSRDSRNSPLHF
TRBJ2-6 | . | many | TRBV5-1 | TGCGCCAGCAGCTTTCGGACCGACAGTGGGGCCAACGTCCTGACTTTC | CASSFRTDSGANVLTF